These T cell receptor beta chains were read from a single sample in a study of cytotoxic CD8 clonotypes in ibrutinib-treated CLL. Sequencing was performed with immunoSEQ multiplex PCR; in TCRdb, only in-frame clones are kept and a portion is missing. The table records 35,000 or so clones, about 64% of them present only once. The sample in question was PBMCs, obtained at disease progression, from a patient treated with ibrutinib. The receptor set was obtained from a human donor with chronic lymphocytic leukemia. Both conserved end residues are part of each CDR3. Each record gives: J gene, V gene, D gene, CDR3 length, clone size, CDR3 protein, CDR3 DNA. The D gene is left open where the match is weak. Clone size appears in some rows only: once, few, many, or a class for an expanded clone.

j_gene: TRBJ1-5; v_gene: TRBV19; d_gene: NA; len: 13; abundance: NA; CDR3aa: CASTGVSNQPQHF; CDR3nt: TGTGCCAGTACAGGGGTTAGCAATCAGCCCCAGCATTTT
j_gene: TRBJ2-2; v_gene: TRBV5-6; d_gene: NA; len: 15; abundance: NA; CDR3aa: CASSPLGPYTGELFF; CDR3nt: TGTGCCAGCAGCCCACTGGGGCCTTACACCGGGGAGCTGTTTTTT
j_gene: TRBJ2-1; v_gene: TRBV7-2; d_gene: TRBD2; len: 16; abundance: NA; CDR3aa: CASSPMGLAGGYEQFF; CDR3nt: TGTGCCAGCAGCCCTATGGGGCTAGCGGGGGGGTATGAGCAGTTCTTC
j_gene: TRBJ2-1; v_gene: TRBV10-3; d_gene: NA; len: 17; abundance: few; CDR3aa: CAISEPGTAGPTNEQFF; CDR3nt: TGTGCCATCAGTGAGCCCGGGACTGCCGGTCCCACCAATGAGCAGTTCTTC
j_gene: TRBJ2-7; v_gene: TRBV7-2; d_gene: NA; len: 14; abundance: few; CDR3aa: CASSLREGSYEQYF; CDR3nt: TGTGCCAGCAGCCTCCGGGAAGGGTCCTACGAGCAGTACTTC
j_gene: TRBJ2-5; v_gene: TRBV11-2; d_gene: NA; len: 13; abundance: few; CDR3aa: CASSLQLRETQYF; CDR3nt: TGTGCCAGCAGCTTACAGCTTCGAGAGACCCAGTACTTC
j_gene: TRBJ2-1; v_gene: TRBV4-2; d_gene: NA; len: 17; abundance: NA; CDR3aa: CASSQERGPSSYNEQFF; CDR3nt: TGTGCCAGCAGCCAAGAGCGGGGCCCTAGCTCCTACAATGAGCAGTTCTTC
j_gene: TRBJ2-7; v_gene: TRBV7-8; d_gene: NA; len: 16; abundance: NA; CDR3aa: CASSRGGGGLVPEQYF; CDR3nt: TGTGCCAGCAGCCGAGGCGGCGGGGGCCTGGTACCTGAGCAGTACTTC
j_gene: TRBJ1-4; v_gene: TRBV7-4; d_gene: NA; len: 15; abundance: NA; CDR3aa: CASSLKGREAEKLFF; CDR3nt: TGTGCCAGCAGCTTAAAGGGCAGGGAGGCTGAAAAACTGTTTTTT
j_gene: TRBJ2-1; v_gene: TRBV4-1; d_gene: NA; len: 17; abundance: NA; CDR3aa: CASSREHPSASYNEQFF; CDR3nt: TGCGCCAGCAGCCGGGAGCACCCTAGCGCAAGCTACAATGAGCAGTTCTTC
j_gene: TRBJ2-5; v_gene: TRBV7-9; d_gene: TRBD2; len: 17; abundance: NA; CDR3aa: CASSPPSGDPKRETQYF; CDR3nt: TGTGCCAGCAGCCCACCCAGCGGGGACCCAAAACGAGAGACCCAGTACTTC
j_gene: TRBJ2-3; v_gene: TRBV6-1; d_gene: NA; len: 13; abundance: few; CDR3aa: CASSRTGTDTQYF; CDR3nt: TGTGCCAGCAGTAGAACAGGGACAGATACGCAGTATTTT
j_gene: TRBJ2-7; v_gene: TRBV27; d_gene: NA; len: 15; abundance: NA; CDR3aa: CASSLRPQSSYEQYF; CDR3nt: TGTGCCAGCAGTTTACGGCCCCAGAGCTCCTACGAGCAGTACTTC
j_gene: TRBJ1-1; v_gene: TRBV11-2; d_gene: NA; len: 11; abundance: once; CDR3aa: CASSPSAEAFF; CDR3nt: TGTGCCAGCAGCCCCAGTGCTGAAGCTTTCTTT